The next 19 T cell receptor beta chains were all read from a single sample in a study of blood T cells in healthy people across ages (dated by TCRdb to about 2015). Preparation of the library involved 5' RACE. The sequencing machine was an Illumina HiSeq 2500. A second PCR of about 7 to 12 cycles was run with a J-beta primer mix and a sample-barcoded 5' primer. TCRdb ran its own pipeline on the public reads, namely fastp trimming at Q25 and MiXCR clone calling, and kept in-frame beta chains. Each record represents a unique CDR3 protein, reported with the most common genes and DNA among its rows. A total of 1,500,000 or so distinct CDR3 sequences appear in this sample, approximately 43% of them only once. Together, the top ten hold around 4% of the sample. Sequenced sample: blood. The receptors derive from a woman under 30 in good health.

As to this clonotype: Germline is not matched at one junction end, which may reflect a read error. The chain employs TRBV27 and TRBJ2-1; D remains unclear. The CDR3 spans 15 residues. Germline V gene sequence: CDR1 MNHEY, CDR2 SMNVEV (reference sequence). The CDR3: CASSSDASSHNEQFF. In nucleotides, the CDR3 is TGTGCCAGCAGTAGTGACGCGTCCTCCCACAATGAGCAGTTCTTC.

This clonotype has just a few counts. This rearrangement joins TRBV7-2 to TRBJ2-5; D is ambiguous. Germline assignment: CDR1 SGHTA and CDR2 FQGNSA. The CDR3 runs 15 residues. V was cut by 5 bases and J by 11 bases, with 24 bases left in between. CDR3 nucleotides: TGTGCCAGCAGCATTAGTGGGCTAGTCGGTTATGAGCAGTACTTC. This encodes CASSISGLVGYEQYF.

The chain joins TRBV27 to TRBJ2-1, with 15 bases aligning to TRBD2. The length of the CDR3 is 19 residues. Germline V CDR1 and CDR2: MNHEY, SMNVEV (reference sequence). V shed 5 bases, J shed 3 bases, and the junction held 11 bases outside the gene matches. The CDR3 DNA is TGTGCCAGCAGTCCCGCCCTAGGACTAGCGGGAGGGCTCTACAATGAGCAGTTCTTC. It yields the protein CASSPALGLAGGLYNEQFF.

V gene TRBV29-1 combines with J gene TRBJ1-1, with D possibly being TRBD1 (6 bases). V was cut by 7 bases and J by 0 bases, with 18 bases left in between. Germline CDR1 and CDR2: SQVTM and ANQGSEA. There are 15 residues in the CDR3. The CDR3 coding sequence is TGCAGCGCCTGCTTGGGACAACCAATGAACACTGAAGCTTTCTTT. This gives the protein CSACLGQPMNTEAFF.

Only a few counts were recorded for this clonotype. The rearrangement links TRBV6-6 to TRBJ1-5, with D tentatively TRBD1 (5 bases). Germline-derived CDR1 and CDR2 are MNHNY and SVGAGI (reference sequence). The CDR3 spans 15 residues. Trimming removed 3 bases at V and 0 bases at J, with 9 bases between. CDR3 residues: CASSYQGNSNQPQHF. The CDR3 DNA is TGTGCCAGCAGTTATCAGGGCAATAGCAATCAGCCCCAGCATTTT.

This rearrangement joins TRBV29-1 to TRBJ2-5, with no clear D. The germline V and J ends were trimmed by 6 bases and 11 bases, with 22 bases remaining between them. The germline V gene has CDR1 SQVTM and CDR2 ANQGSEA. The CDR3 covers 13 residues. CDR3: CSVVRVSYNEQYF. CDR3 nucleotide sequence: TGCAGCGTGGTTAGGGTCAGCTACAATGAGCAGTACTTC.

In regard to this clonotype: One junction end disagrees with the germline gene, perhaps due to a read error. The chain is built from TRBV9 and TRBJ2-7, with D unclear. CDR1 and CDR2 from the germline V gene are SGDLS and YYNGEE. CDR3 length: 15 residues. The CDR3 protein is CASSFQVGSSDEQYF. Here the CDR3 DNA reads TGTGCCAGCAGCTTCCAGGTCGGCAGCTCCGACGAGCAGTACTTC.

As concerns this clonotype: A junction boundary mismatches the germline segment, possibly from a read error. The chain uses TRBV4-3 and TRBJ2-1, with D hard to call. The CDR3 is 13 residues long. Germline-derived CDR1 and CDR2 are LGHNA and YSLEER. The CDR3 sequence: CASSRLKGNEKFF. CDR3 DNA sequence: TGCGCCAGCAGCCGTTTAAAAGGGAATGAGAAGTTCTTC.

This clonotype was found once. This sequence joins TRBV4-1 and TRBJ1-1, with unresolved D. This CDR3 has 15 amino acids. Germline loops: CDR1 MGHRA, CDR2 YSYEKL. V was trimmed by 3 bases and J by 2 bases, leaving 13 bases between them. The CDR3 loop is CASSHPPARNTEAFF. CDR3 in DNA: TGCGCCAGCAGCCACCCCCCAGCAAGAAACACTGAAGCTTTCTTT.

The sample holds a few counts of this clonotype. CDR3 nucleotide sequence: TGTGCCAGCAGCTTAGCCACCGCCTACTCCTACGAGCAGTACTTC. Residues: CASSLATAYSYEQYF. This chain uses TRBV7-8 with TRBJ2-7; no clear D gene. CDR1 is SGHVS and CDR2 is FQNEAQ in the germline V gene. The CDR3 is 15 amino acids. V was shortened by 0 bases and J by 0 bases, with 9 bases between the two germline ends.

As for this clonotype: The junction differs from germline at one of its ends, possibly a read error. CDR3 DNA sequence: TGCGCCAGCAGCCAAGATTCCCCCAACACCGGGGAGCTGGTTTTT. Translating it yields CASSQDSPNTGELVF. The chain uses TRBV4-1 and TRBJ2-2; D is perhaps TRBD2 (5 bases). This CDR3 contains 15 residues. Per germline, CDR1 MGHRA and CDR2 YSYEKL.

The genes are TRBV12-3 or TRBV12-4 and TRBJ1-2; a weak D match, TRBD1 (6 bases). V was cut by 3 bases and J by 1 base, with 12 bases left in between. The CDR3 covers 15 residues. CDR3 bases: TGTGCCAGCAGTTTTGGGGGCAGATATAACTATGGCTACACCTTC. Amino acid sequence: CASSFGGRYNYGYTF.

This clonotype has a handful of counts. The J gene is TRBJ2-5, the V gene TRBV3-1, with a tentative D call TRBD2 (5 bases). The length of the CDR3 is 15 residues. CDR1 is LGHDT and CDR2 is YNNKEL in the germline V gene (reference sequence). With 3 bases removed from V and 2 bases from J, the gap between germline ends came to 13 bases. Here the CDR3 reads CASSHPGLTQETQYF. The CDR3 DNA is TGTGCCAGCAGCCATCCCGGACTGACGCAAGAGACCCAGTACTTC.

The chain links TRBV11-2 to TRBJ2-1; 7 positions agree with TRBD2. V shed 2 bases, J shed 10 bases, and the junction held 11 bases outside the gene matches. CDR1 and CDR2 from the germline V gene are SGHAT and FQNNGV. This CDR3 region has 15 residues. CDR3 nucleotide sequence: TGTGCCAGCAGCTTATTTGCGGGAGCGGCCTTCGAGCAGTTCTTC. This translates into CASSLFAGAAFEQFF.

V usage is TRBV20-1 and J usage is TRBJ2-1, with D unresolved. The J call is uncertain, as TRBJ2-7 better fits the DNA end. CDR3 size: 17 residues. The germline gives CDR1 DFQATT, CDR2 SNEGSKA (reference sequence). CDR3 bases: TGCAGTGCTAGAGGAATAAGTCGTGGGCGCCCCTACAATGAGCAGTACTTC. Translation: CSARGISRGRPYNEQYF.

This clonotype came up once. The chain joins TRBV6-2 or TRBV6-3 to TRBJ1-5, with no clear D. CDR3 length: 13 amino acids. The germline CDR1 and CDR2 sequences are MNHEY and SVGEGT. V lost 5 bases and J 7 bases, leaving 12 bases between the germline ends. CDR3 DNA sequence: TGTGCCAGCAGTCCCCTGTCGCAGCAGCCCCAGCATTTT. It encodes CASSPLSQQPQHF.

The chain joins TRBV5-4 to TRBJ1-4; TRBD1 matches at 7 bases. Germline loops: CDR1 SGHNT, CDR2 YYREEE (reference sequence). The CDR3 length is 14 residues. The ends lost 4 bases at V and 10 bases at J; junction bases unmatched: 10. CDR3 in DNA: TGTGCCAGCAGCCCCGAGACAGGGCGACGAAAACTGTTTTTT. As protein: CASSPETGRRKLFF. The full variable domain, in which reference TRBV5-4 and TRBJ1-4 provide the parts outside the CDR3, is ETGVTQSPTHLIKTRGQQVTLRCSSQSGHNTVSWYQQALGQGPQFIFQYYREEENGRGNFPPRFSGLQFPNYSSELNVNALELDDSALYLCASSPETGRRKLFFGSGTQLSVL.

This sequence joins TRBV6-6 and TRBJ2-5; a weak D match, TRBD2 (5 bases). V was shortened by 5 bases and J by 0 bases, with 16 bases between the two germline ends. The CDR3 is 16 residues long. Per the germline V gene, CDR1 is MNHNY and CDR2 is SVGAGI (reference sequence). The CDR3 protein is CASSPGRGTHQETQYF. CDR3 DNA sequence: TGTGCCAGCAGTCCTGGACGGGGAACTCACCAAGAGACCCAGTACTTC.

V and J are TRBV18 and TRBJ2-7; tentatively, D is TRBD2 (5 bases). The ends were cut back, 2 bases at V and 3 bases at J, with 8 bases in the middle. The V gene's germline CDR1 is KGHSH and CDR2 LQKENI. The CDR3 runs 13 residues. CDR3 in amino acids: CASSPAGNYEQYF. The CDR3 DNA is TGTGCCAGCTCACCAGCCGGGAACTACGAGCAGTACTTC.